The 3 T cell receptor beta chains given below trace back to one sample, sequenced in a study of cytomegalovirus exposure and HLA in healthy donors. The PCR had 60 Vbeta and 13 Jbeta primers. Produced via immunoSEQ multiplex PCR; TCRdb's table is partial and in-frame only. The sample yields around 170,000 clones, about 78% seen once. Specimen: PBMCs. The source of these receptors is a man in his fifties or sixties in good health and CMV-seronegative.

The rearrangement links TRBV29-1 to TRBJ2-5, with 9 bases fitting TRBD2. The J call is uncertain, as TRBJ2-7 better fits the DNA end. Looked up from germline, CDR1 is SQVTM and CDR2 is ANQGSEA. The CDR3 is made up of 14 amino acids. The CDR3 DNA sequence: TGCAGCGTTGGAGCCAGCGGGAGGTTTCACGAGCAGTACTTC. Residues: CSVGASGRFHEQYF.

The CDR3 DNA is TGCAGCGTTCCCATAGCGGGGAAAGAGACCCAGTACTTC. Its protein product is CSVPIAGKETQYF. This chain connects TRBV29-1 to TRBJ2-5; 8 nucleotides line up with TRBD2. J gave up 3 bases and V 5 bases, and 5 bases lay outside the gene matches. The CDR3 has 13 residues. Germline-derived CDR1 and CDR2 are SQVTM and ANQGSEA.

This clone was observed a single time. In DNA, the CDR3 is TGTGCCAGCAGCTTAACTAGCGGACTGAGCTCCTACGAGCAGTACTTC. Protein: CASSLTSGLSSYEQYF. The rearrangement links TRBV7-6 to TRBJ2-7; 8 bases fit TRBD2. Trimming cost V 2 bases and J 0 bases; bases outside gene matches: 6. The CDR3 consists of 16 residues. Germline values: CDR1 SGHVS, CDR2 FNYEAQ.